This TCR beta chain was sequenced for a study of blood T cell repertoires in COVID-19. The CDR3 is made up of 13 amino acids. The germline V gene encodes CDR1 LGHDT and CDR2 YNNKEL (reference sequence). Trimming removed 6 bases from V and 9 bases from J, with 15 bases in between. Libraries were prepared by immunoSEQ multiplex PCR; TCRdb keeps only in-frame clonotypes and omits some of them. The profile shows 200,000 to 250,000 clones, roughly 84% of them singletons. The sequencing input was peripheral blood. The sequence was obtained from a woman aged 45-60 years with acute or convalescent COVID-19. The V and J genes are TRBV3-1 (or the pseudogene TRBV3-2) and TRBJ2-1, with D possibly matching TRBD2 (6 bases). The CDR3 protein is CASSRTGDSEQFF. CDR3 nucleotides: TGTGCCAGCAGTCGGACGGGGGATAGTGAGCAGTTCTTC.